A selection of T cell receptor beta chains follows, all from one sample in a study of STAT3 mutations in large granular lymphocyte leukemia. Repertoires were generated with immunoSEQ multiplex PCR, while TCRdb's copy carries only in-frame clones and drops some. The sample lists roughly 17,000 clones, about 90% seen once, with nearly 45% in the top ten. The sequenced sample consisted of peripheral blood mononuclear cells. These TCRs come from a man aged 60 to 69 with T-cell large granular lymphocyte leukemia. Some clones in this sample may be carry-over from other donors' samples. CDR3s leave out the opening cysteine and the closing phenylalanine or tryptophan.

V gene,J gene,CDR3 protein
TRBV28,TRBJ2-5,ASSLFRGTQY
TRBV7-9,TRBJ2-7,ASSLRGTRGSYEQY
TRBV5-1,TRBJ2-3,ASSSASGPAQY
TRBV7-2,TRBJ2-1,AGATTSGYEQF
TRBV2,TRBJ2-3,ASENWGELSADTQY
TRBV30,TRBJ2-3,AWGGSTDTQY
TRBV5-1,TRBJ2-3,ASSLPPGQSTDTQY
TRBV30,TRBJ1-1,ASHRVLGEAF
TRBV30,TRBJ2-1,AWRRAGVNYNEQF
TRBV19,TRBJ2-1,ASSLGSSYNEQF
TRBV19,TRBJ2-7,ASRSGFPYEQY
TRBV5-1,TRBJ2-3,ASSLALAGVASTDTQY
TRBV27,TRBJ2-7,ASSRPLGNEQY
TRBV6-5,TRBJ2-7,ASSYPAGPSYEQY
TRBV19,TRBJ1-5,ASSVTGGHQPQH
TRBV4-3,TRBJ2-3,ASSQEVNQNTQY
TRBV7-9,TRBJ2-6,ASSLAVGSPNSGANVLT
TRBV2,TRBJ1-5,ASSAQGRDQPQH
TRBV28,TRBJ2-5,ASSSGTQY
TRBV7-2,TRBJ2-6,ASSPGSGANVLT
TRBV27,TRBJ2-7,ASSLLGTYEQY
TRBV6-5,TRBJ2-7,ASSSSSGTYEQY
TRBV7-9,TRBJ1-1,ASTKSAGAGNTEAF
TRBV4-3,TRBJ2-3,ASSQEAGLAGGMTQY
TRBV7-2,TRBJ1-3,ASSPGTDRSGNTIY
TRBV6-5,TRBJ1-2,ASSEGVRGYGYT
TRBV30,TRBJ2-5,AWRFLRTRRGVTQY
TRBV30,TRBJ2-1,AWSVSGAQNEQF
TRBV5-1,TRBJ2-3,ASSLELAGETQY
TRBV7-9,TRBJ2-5,ASSLLGVEETQY
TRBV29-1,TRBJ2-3,SVPRLADTQY
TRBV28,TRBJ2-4,ASSPLAVLAKNIQY
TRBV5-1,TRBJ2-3,ASSGGSPRDTQY
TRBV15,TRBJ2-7,ATSRGWQGEYEQY
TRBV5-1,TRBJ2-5,ASSLGQGIETQY
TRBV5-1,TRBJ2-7,ASSSILTSGSYEQY
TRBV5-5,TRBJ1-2,ASSLEGRTGVGYT
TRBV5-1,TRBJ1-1,ASSMTGLETEAF
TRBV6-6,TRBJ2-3,ASSSPPRQGTDTQY
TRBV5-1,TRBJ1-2,ASSLYRGDDGYT
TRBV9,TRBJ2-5,ASSVGGRAGETQY
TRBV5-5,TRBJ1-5,ASSPQGGDQPQH
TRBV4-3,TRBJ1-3,ASSQDRSSSSGNTIY
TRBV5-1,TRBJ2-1,ASSLPTGGNEQF
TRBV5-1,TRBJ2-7,ASSHPEDRAHEQY
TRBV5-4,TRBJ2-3,ASTPDSTDTQY
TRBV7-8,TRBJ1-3,ASSPSLAAGNTIY
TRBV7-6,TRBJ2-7,ASSSEEAIQY
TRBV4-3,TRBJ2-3,ASSQASARRDTQY
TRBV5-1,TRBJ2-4,ASSLGTSVAKNIQY
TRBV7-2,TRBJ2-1,ASSSTTGSGDNEQF
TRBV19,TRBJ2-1,ASRVAGGLNEQF
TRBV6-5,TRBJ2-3,ASSYSSSGSTDTQY
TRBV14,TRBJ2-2,ASSWTSGRSGELF
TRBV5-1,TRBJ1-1,ASNDPGQGNTEAF
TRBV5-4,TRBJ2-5,ASSPYQETQY
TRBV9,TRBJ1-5,ASAPTGEYAAQH